These 28 T cell receptor beta chains share one sample of origin, sequenced in a study of cytomegalovirus exposure and HLA in healthy donors. It was with 60 Vbeta and 13 Jbeta primers that the PCR ran. Some clones are missing from TCRdb's copy, which holds only in-frame ones; the method was immunoSEQ multiplex PCR. The sample comprises 150,000 to 200,000 clones, approximately 77% of which are singletons, and 3.7% rests with the top ten. Material for sequencing was PBMCs. The source of these receptors is a man between 25 and 39 years old in good health and CMV-seropositive.

V and J are TRBV4-1 and TRBJ2-7, with 14 bases matching TRBD2. V lost 3 bases to trimming and J lost 7 bases; unmatched junction nucleotides: 5. The CDR3 sequence is 15 residues long. Germline CDR1 MGHRA, CDR2 YSYEKL. The CDR3 DNA follows: TGCGCCAGCAGCCAGGGGACTAGCGGGGGTAGGGAGCAGTACTTC. This gives the protein CASSQGTSGGREQYF.

The chain uses TRBV5-1 and TRBJ2-2; the D gene is possibly TRBD1 (6 bases). In germline, CDR1 is SGHRS, CDR2 YFSETQ. Deletions cut 3 bases from V and 0 bases from J, with 6 bases between. CDR3 size: 14 residues. The CDR3 sequence: CASSWTANTGELFF. The CDR3 coding sequence is TGCGCCAGCAGCTGGACAGCGAACACCGGGGAGCTGTTTTTT.

The V call is TRBV29-1, the J call TRBJ1-1; no definite D call. Trimming left V 4 bases short and J 1 base short, with 10 bases between. Looked up from germline, CDR1 is SQVTM and CDR2 is ANQGSEA. This CDR3 is 13 amino acids long. Here the CDR3 reads CSVAGEGNTEAFF. The CDR3 DNA is TGCAGCGTTGCCGGGGAGGGGAACACTGAAGCTTTCTTT. Supplemented by reference TRBV29-1 and TRBJ1-1, the full variable domain reads SAVISQKPSRDICQRGTSLTIQCQVDSQVTMMFWYRQQPGQSLTLIATANQGSEATYESGFVIDKFPISRPNLTFSTLTVSNMSPEDSSIYLCSVAGEGNTEAFFGQGTRLTVV.

The chain recombines TRBV28 with TRBJ1-2, with TRBD1 identical over 8 bases. Germline V gene lookup returns CDR1 MDHEN and CDR2 SYDVKM. This CDR3 has 15 amino acids. V lost 5 bases, J lost 3 bases, and 8 bases stayed unmatched. The CDR3 is CASSPAGGLDYGYTF. CDR3 in DNA: TGTGCCAGCAGTCCGGCAGGGGGCCTTGACTATGGCTACACCTTC.

In its sample, this clone was seen a few times. Written as DNA, the CDR3 is TGTGCCAGCAGCTTTACGCAGGGCAAGCAGTACTTC. Amino acid sequence: CASSFTQGKQYF. The V gene is TRBV5-6, the J gene TRBJ2-5; D is possibly TRBD1 (5 bases). Looked up from germline, CDR1 is SGHDT and CDR2 is YYEEEE. V lost 2 bases and J lost 11, with 13 bases in between. The CDR3 contains 12 residues.

The chain combines TRBV6-5 with TRBJ2-1, with a weak D call TRBD2 (5 bases). The germline V gene encodes CDR1 MNHEY and CDR2 SVGAGI. Trimming cost V 0 bases and J 14 bases, with 11 bases left between them. The CDR3 totals 12 residues. CDR3 loop: CASSYSTTREFF. The CDR3 DNA follows: TGTGCCAGCAGTTACTCGACCACTAGGGAGTTCTTC.

J is TRBJ1-1 and V is TRBV28; D ambiguous. This CDR3 comprises 15 residues. V gave up 1 base and J gave up 0 bases, with 9 bases separating them. Germline-derived CDR1 and CDR2 are MDHEN and SYDVKM. The CDR3 protein is CASSLSRELNTEAFF. The CDR3 region has the DNA TGTGCCAGCAGTTTATCTCGGGAGTTGAACACTGAAGCTTTCTTT.

The genes are TRBV5-4 and TRBJ2-7; tentatively, D is TRBD1 (6 bases). Germline values: CDR1 SGHNT, CDR2 YYREEE (reference sequence). V lost 9 bases and J lost 6, with 19 bases in between. The CDR3 spans 13 residues. The CDR3 is CAIKGLGAGEQYF. In nucleotides, the CDR3 is TGTGCCATCAAAGGGTTGGGGGCCGGCGAGCAGTACTTC.

J is TRBJ2-1 and V is TRBV4-1; 8 bases align to TRBD1. The length of the CDR3 is 15 residues. The ends lost 5 bases at V and 8 bases at J; junction bases unmatched: 11. Germline V CDR1 and CDR2: MGHRA, YSYEKL. The CDR3 is CASSSGQGFRDEQFF. CDR3 in DNA: TGCGCCAGCAGCTCAGGACAGGGCTTTAGGGATGAGCAGTTCTTC.

J is TRBJ2-1 and V is TRBV4-1, with 10 bases fitting TRBD1. Trimming at V came to 0 bases and at J to 5 bases, leaving 4 bases not matched to a gene. The germline gives CDR1 MGHRA, CDR2 YSYEKL. The CDR3 contains 16 residues. CDR3 coding DNA: TGCGCCAGCAGCCAAGATCCGGGGACAGGGGACAATGAGCAGTTCTTC. It translates to CASSQDPGTGDNEQFF.

The chain recombines TRBV6-5 with TRBJ2-7; 14 nucleotides line up with TRBD2. Per the germline V gene, CDR1 is MNHEY and CDR2 is SVGAGI. Trimming took 6 bases from V and 5 from J; bases not matched to a gene: 6. The CDR3 is 15 amino acids. DNA for the CDR3: TGTGCCAGCAGCCCGACTAGCGGGGGGGCCGACGAGCAGTACTTC. Residues: CASSPTSGGADEQYF.

This clone was detected only once. The rearrangement joins TRBV7-2 to TRBJ1-1; no reliable D call. Germline CDR1 and CDR2: SGHTA and FQGNSA. This CDR3 contains 13 residues. V lost 0 bases to trimming and J lost 5 bases, with 7 bases between them. As DNA, the CDR3 is TGTGCCAGCAGCTTAGCTAGAGGAACTGAAGCTTTCTTT. It encodes CASSLARGTEAFF.

The rearrangement links TRBV5-4 to TRBJ2-1, with TRBD1 as a possible D gene (5 bases). Germline assignment: CDR1 SGHNT and CDR2 YYREEE (reference sequence). This CDR3 is built from 15 residues. Trimming pared 2 bases from V and 1 base from J, leaving 10 bases between. In nucleotides, the CDR3 is TGTGCCAGCAGCTTCATGGGGCGTTCCTACAATGAGCAGTTCTTC. Translated: CASSFMGRSYNEQFF.

This chain connects TRBV12-5 to TRBJ2-5; tentative D call: TRBD1 (6 bases). This CDR3 spans 13 amino acids. Trimming removed 2 bases at V and 6 bases at J, with 10 bases between. Germline V CDR1 and CDR2: LGHNT, FRNRAP. CDR3 nucleotide sequence: TGTGCTAGTGGTTTGTCCAGGGGACAGACCCAGTACTTC. Encoded protein: CASGLSRGQTQYF.

The chain couples TRBV5-1 to TRBJ2-1; no clear D gene. This CDR3 spans 13 amino acids. The ends were cut back, 7 bases at V and 4 bases at J, with 12 bases in the middle. CDR1 SGHRS and CDR2 YFSETQ come from the germline V gene. CDR3 sequence reads: CASAAAEYNEQFF. In DNA form, the CDR3 reads TGCGCCAGCGCCGCGGCGGAATACAATGAGCAGTTCTTC.

V gene TRBV9 combines with J gene TRBJ2-7, with D possibly matching TRBD2 (6 bases). This CDR3 spans 14 amino acids. Trimming cost V 0 bases and J 2 bases, with 9 bases left between them. CDR1 and CDR2 from the germline V gene are SGDLS and YYNGEE. CDR3 sequence: CASSVGGETYEQYF. The DNA for the CDR3 is TGTGCCAGCAGCGTAGGGGGGGAGACCTACGAGCAGTACTTC.

The chain is built from TRBV7-7 and TRBJ2-1; 7 bases map to TRBD1. Germline CDR1 and CDR2: SSHAT and FNYEAQ (reference sequence). The CDR3 consists of 13 residues. The trim removed 5 bases at V and 4 bases at J, leaving 2 bases unmatched. This CDR3 is CASSPTGYNEQFF. CDR3 in DNA: TGTGCCAGCAGCCCGACAGGGTACAATGAGCAGTTCTTC.

The V gene is TRBV4-3, the J gene TRBJ1-1; D gene unclear. The CDR3 runs 14 residues. CDR1 and CDR2 (germline): LGHNA, YSLEER. V was pared by 0 bases and J by 5 bases, with 10 bases between. The CDR3 is CASSQDRGETEAFF. The CDR3 DNA follows: TGCGCCAGCAGCCAAGATCGCGGGGAGACTGAAGCTTTCTTT.

V and J are TRBV6-1 and TRBJ2-1; 7 positions agree with TRBD1. Germline CDR1 and CDR2: MNHNS and SASEGT. Trimming at V came to 2 bases and at J to 7 bases, leaving 5 bases not matched to a gene. This CDR3 has 14 residues. CDR3 sequence reads: CASSELPGGNEQFF. As DNA, the CDR3 is TGTGCCAGCAGTGAACTGCCAGGGGGAAATGAGCAGTTCTTC.

This chain connects TRBV7-6 to TRBJ1-5, with D possibly matching TRBD1 (6 bases). Per germline, CDR1 SGHVS and CDR2 FNYEAQ. The CDR3 spans 15 residues. V shed 1 base and J shed 0 bases, with 7 bases lying between them. The CDR3 spells CASSLETGSNQPQHF. DNA for the CDR3: TGTGCCAGCAGCTTAGAGACAGGTAGCAATCAGCCCCAGCATTTT.

The rearrangement links TRBV6-6 to TRBJ1-2; possible D gene TRBD1, 6 bases. The V gene's germline CDR1 is MNHNY and CDR2 SVGAGI (reference sequence). This CDR3 region has 14 residues. The V gene lost 5 bases and the J gene lost 0 bases, with 10 bases spanning the gap. The CDR3 loop reads CASSGDRSNYGYTF. In DNA form, the CDR3 reads TGTGCCAGCAGTGGTGACAGGTCTAACTATGGCTACACCTTC.

This chain uses TRBV2 with TRBJ2-7, with D uncertain. CDR1 and CDR2 (germline): SNHLY, FYNNEI. The length of the CDR3 is 14 residues. V shed 7 bases and J shed 0 bases, with 13 bases lying between them. The CDR3 DNA sequence: TGTGCCAGCAATTACCGGGTCCTCTCCTACGAGCAGTACTTC. As protein: CASNYRVLSYEQYF.

Concerning this clone itself: This same CDR3 is encoded by further DNA sequences in the sample. This rearrangement joins TRBV19 to TRBJ2-7, with D perhaps matching TRBD1 (5 bases). V was cut by 1 base and J by 2 bases, with 9 bases left in between. The germline V gene encodes CDR1 LNHDA and CDR2 SQIVND (reference sequence). There are 14 residues in the CDR3. The CDR3 nucleotides are TGTGCCAGTAGTATAGGGCAGGGTGCCTACGAGCAGTACTTC. Residues: CASSIGQGAYEQYF.

V is TRBV29-1 and J is TRBJ1-4, with 11 bases fitting TRBD1. CDR1 and CDR2 (germline): SQVTM, ANQGSEA. The ends lost 2 bases at V and 13 bases at J; junction bases unmatched: 3. This CDR3 contains 12 residues. DNA for the CDR3: TGCAGCGTTGAAAGGACAGGGGGCAGACTGTTTTTT. Translating gives CSVERTGGRLFF.

The gene calls are TRBV30 and TRBJ1-2; maybe TRBD1 (5 bases). In germline, CDR1 is GTSNPN, CDR2 SVGIG (reference sequence). The CDR3 extends over 12 amino acids. The V end lost 1 base, the J end lost 5 bases, and 8 bases lay between the germline ends. CDR3 nucleotides: TGTGCCTGGAGTGCGGGGGTATATGGCTACACCTTC. Its protein product is CAWSAGVYGYTF.

The V gene is TRBV20-1, the J gene TRBJ2-1; no clear D. Trimming took 5 bases from V and 10 from J, leaving 12 bases between them. CDR3 length: 11 amino acids. Germline CDR1 is DFQATT and CDR2 is SNEGSKA (reference sequence). CDR3 nucleotides: TGCAGTGCTGATGCCGTCGGGGAGCAGTTCTTC. This sequence encodes CSADAVGEQFF.

The V and J genes are TRBV4-3 and TRBJ1-1; D unclear. The CDR3 extends over 12 amino acids. Germline V lookup: CDR1 LGHNA, CDR2 YSLEER. V lost 2 bases to trimming and J lost 4 bases, with 5 bases between them. The CDR3 DNA reads TGCGCCAGCAGCCAAACGGGCACTGAAGCTTTCTTT. It codes for CASSQTGTEAFF.

This sequence joins TRBV30 and TRBJ1-6; D is undetermined. The CDR3 extends over 14 amino acids. With 4 bases removed from V and 1 base from J, the gap between germline ends came to 8 bases. Germline V lookup: CDR1 GTSNPN, CDR2 SVGIG (reference sequence). The CDR3 nucleotides read TGTGCCTGGAACGAGGAGTCCTATAATTCACCCCTCCACTTT. This translates into CAWNEESYNSPLHF. The whole variable domain, filled in from reference TRBV30 and TRBJ1-6, reads SQTIHQWPATLVQPVGSPLSLECTVEGTSNPNLYWYRQAAGRGLQLLFYSVGIGQISSEVPQNLSASRPQDRQFILSSKKLLLSDSGFYLCAWNEESYNSPLHFGNGTRLTVT.